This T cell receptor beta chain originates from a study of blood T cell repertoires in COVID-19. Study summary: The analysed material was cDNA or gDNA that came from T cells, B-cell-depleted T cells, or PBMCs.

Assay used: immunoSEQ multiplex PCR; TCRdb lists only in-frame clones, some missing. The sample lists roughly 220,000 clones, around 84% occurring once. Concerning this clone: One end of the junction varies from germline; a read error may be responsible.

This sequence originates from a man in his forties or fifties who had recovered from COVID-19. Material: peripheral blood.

The CDR3 coding sequence is TGTGCCAGCAGCTCGAGGGACAGGCCCTTTTTTGGGATGGACTTC. This sequence encodes CASSSRDRPFFGMDF. V and J are TRBV5-4 and TRBJ2-7; 8 nucleotides match TRBD1. The CDR3 runs 15 residues. The germline V gene has CDR1 SGHNT and CDR2 YYREEE (reference sequence).